The 9 T cell receptor beta chains below all came from one sample that was sequenced in a study of cytomegalovirus exposure and HLA in healthy donors. The PCR employed 60 Vbeta primers together with 13 Jbeta primers. Using immunoSEQ multiplex PCR, the repertoire was profiled, and TCRdb retains in-frame clones only, with some absent. The repertoire holds around 280,000 clones, with around 90% as singletons. Sequenced material: PBMCs. These receptors were collected from a woman aged 18-30 years in good health and CMV-seronegative.

This clone was seen a few times. This CDR3 is also generated by other DNA sequences in the sample. The CDR3 bases are TGCGCCAGCAGCTCGGGGGGGACAGATACGCAGTATTTT. This codes for CASSSGGTDTQYF. The V and J genes are TRBV5-1 and TRBJ2-3; 8 bases align to TRBD2. After removal of 3 bases from V and 3 bases from J, the junction contained 0 bases not matched to a gene. CDR3 length: 13 amino acids. Per germline, CDR1 SGHRS and CDR2 YFSETQ.

V is TRBV9 and J is TRBJ2-1; maybe TRBD2 (6 bases). CDR3 length equals 12 residues. Trimming removed 5 bases from V and 8 bases from J, with 11 bases in between. Germline-derived CDR1 and CDR2 are SGDLS and YYNGEE. Here the CDR3 reads CASSPQRDEQFF. The CDR3 bases are TGTGCCAGCAGTCCCCAGCGGGATGAGCAGTTCTTC.

The chain combines TRBV12-5 with TRBJ2-1, with 7 nucleotides matching TRBD2. This CDR3 is 15 amino acids long. V shed 1 base and J 5 bases; nucleotides not matched to a gene: 5. The germline gives CDR1 LGHNT, CDR2 FRNRAP. The CDR3 loop is CASGLGSGANNEQFF. The DNA for the CDR3 is TGTGCTAGTGGTTTGGGGAGCGGGGCAAACAATGAGCAGTTCTTC. The full variable domain, completed using reference TRBV12-5 and TRBJ2-1, is DARVTQTPRHKVTEMGQEVTMRCQPILGHNTVFWYRQTMMQGLELLAYFRNRAPLDDSGMPKDRFSAEMPDATLATLKIQPSEPRDSAVYFCASGLGSGANNEQFFGPGTRLTVL.

The rearrangement links TRBV6-6 to TRBJ2-3; 8 bases fit TRBD2. CDR1 MNHNY and CDR2 SVGAGI come from the germline V gene (reference sequence). The CDR3 has 14 residues. CDR3 sequence: CSPGSGGFTDTQYF. In nucleotides, the CDR3 is TGTTCGCCTGGGAGCGGGGGATTCACAGATACGCAGTATTTT.

This chain connects TRBV7-2 to TRBJ2-5; D gene unclear. CDR1 is SGHTA, CDR2 FQGNSA, per germline. The CDR3 sequence is 13 residues long. V lost 5 bases and J 1 base, leaving 8 bases between the germline ends. CDR3 sequence (DNA): TGTGCCAGCAGCCAAAACAGCCAAGAGACCCAGTACTTC. This translates into CASSQNSQETQYF.

The chain joins TRBV5-1 to TRBJ1-1, with 7 bases that match TRBD1. With V trimmed by 2 bases and J by 1 base, 8 bases remained unmatched. The V gene's germline CDR1 is SGHRS and CDR2 YFSETQ. This CDR3 region has 16 residues. The chain's CDR3 is CASSFIRQGANTEAFF. In nucleotides, the CDR3 is TGCGCCAGCAGCTTTATCCGACAGGGCGCGAACACTGAAGCTTTCTTT.

This chain links TRBV5-4 with TRBJ2-3, with TRBD1 matching 7 bases. V lost 4 bases, J lost 6 bases, and 5 bases stayed unmatched. CDR1 is SGHNT and CDR2 is YYREEE in the germline V gene (reference sequence). The CDR3 extends over 13 amino acids. In DNA form, the CDR3 reads TGTGCCAGCAGCCTACAGGGGTTGGATACGCAGTATTTT. Translated, it gives CASSLQGLDTQYF.

This rearrangement joins TRBV6-5 to TRBJ1-1; 7 bases fit TRBD1. Germline trimming cut 5 bases from V and 10 bases from J; bases unmatched to any gene: 16. The CDR3 spans 15 residues. CDR1 is MNHEY, CDR2 SVGAGI, per germline. This chain's CDR3 is CASSPEDRRGEGAFF. Written as DNA, the CDR3 is TGTGCCAGCAGTCCAGAGGACAGGAGGGGGGAAGGAGCTTTCTTT.

The chain uses TRBV2 and TRBJ2-7; unclear D gene. The CDR3 is 14 residues long. Germline values: CDR1 SNHLY, CDR2 FYNNEI. The V gene lost 7 bases and the J gene lost 0 bases, with 13 bases spanning the gap. CDR3 DNA: TGTGCCAGCATGGAGACCCCGAGCTCCTACGAGCAGTACTTC. Translated: CASMETPSSYEQYF.